The 30 T cell receptor beta chains below come from one sample, sequenced in a study of T cells after yellow fever vaccination. TCRdb analysed the 5' RACE reads with MiXCR anew, one entry per CDR3 protein. In the table there are about 160,000 distinct CDR3 sequences, approximately 6.7% of which are singletons. The sequences come from CD4+ T cells sorted from PBMCs, collected less than 6 days after the first yellow fever vaccination. Receptors originate from a man aged 18-30 years who received the YFV17D yellow fever vaccine.

This clonotype has a count of ten or more. The rearrangement uses TRBV9 and TRBJ1-6; the D is unclear. Germline loops: CDR1 SGDLS, CDR2 YYNGEE. Trimming took off 2 bases at V and 6 bases at J, with 6 bases between the two ends. The CDR3 totals 13 residues. The CDR3 sequence is CASSVVSNSPLHF. The CDR3 nucleotides are TGTGCCAGCAGCGTTGTTAGTAATTCACCCCTCCACTTT.

This clonotype was recorded at least ten times. The chain links TRBV10-3 to TRBJ1-1; the match to TRBD1 covers 8 bases. The germline gives CDR1 ENHRY, CDR2 SYGVKD. This CDR3 has 18 amino acids. Losses at the gene ends were 2 bases for V and 5 bases for J; bases not matched to a gene: 16. The CDR3 loop reads CAISEGALSGGKRTEAFF. The CDR3 nucleotides are TGTGCCATCAGTGAGGGGGCGTTGTCAGGGGGCAAGAGAACTGAAGCTTTCTTT.

The table lists this clonotype with a few counts. The CDR3 here is CSARDYVAGELFF. In nucleotides, the CDR3 is TGCAGTGCTAGAGATTACGTGGCCGGGGAGCTGTTTTTT. The V call is TRBV20-1, the J call TRBJ2-2; D gene ambiguous. Between the trimmed V and J ends, which lost 0 bases and 6 bases, there was a span of 8 bases. The CDR3 sequence is 13 residues long. Germline V gives CDR1 DFQATT, CDR2 SNEGSKA (reference sequence).

The chain employs TRBV4-1 and TRBJ2-4, with a possible D match to TRBD2 (7 bases). Trimming removed 4 bases at V and 7 bases at J, with 26 bases between. This CDR3 contains 18 residues. The germline V gene has CDR1 MGHRA and CDR2 YSYEKL. CDR3 region: CASSPSYRTAGRWNIQYF. The CDR3 DNA is TGCGCCAGCAGCCCATCTTACCGGACAGCGGGACGGTGGAACATTCAGTACTTC.

This clonotype was picked up many times. The gene calls are TRBV24-1 and TRBJ1-2; D is undetermined. Trimming took 4 bases from V and 8 from J, leaving 16 bases between them. CDR3 length: 14 amino acids. Germline CDR1 is KGHDR and CDR2 is SFDVKD. CDR3 protein: CATSESSGPAGYTF. CDR3 nucleotides: TGTGCCACCAGTGAATCCTCAGGACCTGCGGGCTACACCTTC.

This clonotype showed up many times. The chain couples TRBV5-1 to TRBJ2-3; D is perhaps TRBD2 (5 bases). The CDR3 spans 13 residues. V lost 3 bases and J lost 2, with 7 bases in between. CDR1 and CDR2 (germline): SGHRS, YFSETQ. The DNA of the CDR3 is TGCGCCAGCAGCTGGGAGAACACAGATACGCAGTATTTT. Its translation: CASSWENTDTQYF. The entire variable domain, with the rest obtained from reference TRBV5-1 and TRBJ2-3, is as follows: KAGVTQTPRYLIKTRGQQVTLSCSPISGHRSVSWYQQTPGQGLQFLFEYFSETQRNKGNFPGRFSGRQFSNSRSEMNVSTLELGDSALYLCASSWENTDTQYFGPGTRLTVL.

This chain joins TRBV11-2 and TRBJ2-1, with 15 bases aligning to TRBD2. Germline-derived CDR1 and CDR2 are SGHAT and FQNNGV. The junction had 4 bases not matched to a gene; V was cut back by 6 bases and J by 1 base. The CDR3 totals 17 residues. The CDR3 here is CASSSGTSGGSYNEQFF. The CDR3 DNA follows: TGTGCCAGCAGTTCCGGGACTAGCGGGGGGTCCTACAATGAGCAGTTCTTC.

The chain joins TRBV4-1 to TRBJ2-3, with no clear D. CDR1 and CDR2 (germline): MGHRA, YSYEKL. The V end lost 0 bases, the J end lost 1 base, and 11 bases lay between the germline ends. The CDR3 consists of 16 residues. The CDR3 sequence is CASSQEYQTRTDTQYF. In DNA form, the CDR3 reads TGCGCCAGCAGCCAAGAATACCAGACACGCACAGATACGCAGTATTTT.

This clonotype has just a few counts. The CDR3 region has the DNA TGTGCCATCAGCGAACTTTCAGGGGATGAGCAGTTCTTC. Translated, it gives CAISELSGDEQFF. The rearrangement links TRBV10-3 to TRBJ2-1, with D possibly matching TRBD1 (6 bases). The germline V and J ends were trimmed by 6 bases and 8 bases, with 14 bases remaining between them. This CDR3 contains 13 residues. Germline assignment: CDR1 ENHRY and CDR2 SYGVKD.

This clonotype was seen repeatedly, ten times or more. This chain's CDR3 is CSVGEDAGGTEAFF. In nucleotides, the CDR3 is TGCAGCGTTGGGGAAGACGCTGGGGGCACTGAAGCTTTCTTT. This sequence joins TRBV29-1 and TRBJ1-1, with D perhaps TRBD1 (5 bases). CDR1 and CDR2 (germline): SQVTM, ANQGSEA. V shed 4 bases and J shed 4 bases, with 16 bases lying between them. CDR3 length: 14 amino acids.

The sample holds a few counts of this clonotype. The V and J genes are TRBV6-5 and TRBJ2-3; 8 nucleotides agree with TRBD2. Germline assignment: CDR1 MNHEY and CDR2 SVGAGI. The CDR3 length is 16 residues. The J segment lost 2 bases and the V segment lost 2 bases, leaving 6 bases of the junction unmatched. CDR3 nucleotide sequence: TGTGCCAGCAGTTACCGGCTAGCGGGCACCACAGATACGCAGTATTTT. It is translated as CASSYRLAGTTDTQYF.

This clonotype was recorded many times. J is TRBJ2-5 and V is TRBV11-2, with D perhaps matching TRBD1 (6 bases). V lost 5 bases, J lost 5 bases, and 15 bases lay in between. The CDR3 contains 14 residues. Per the germline V gene, CDR1 is SGHAT and CDR2 is FQNNGV. The CDR3 DNA reads TGTGCCAGCAGCCTACGAAGTCAGGGGGAGACCCAGTACTTC. This encodes CASSLRSQGETQYF.

In this sample, this clonotype turned up a few times. One end of the junction does not line up with germline, which may come from a read error. V usage is TRBV6-5 and J usage is TRBJ2-3, with D hard to call. From germline, CDR1 is MNHEY and CDR2 SVGAGI. The CDR3 length is 14 residues. CDR3 in amino acids: CASRYWTETDTQYF. The DNA for the CDR3 is TGTGCCAGCAGATACTGGACCGAGACAGATACGCAGTATTTT.

The table lists this clonotype with many counts. This sequence joins TRBV7-2 and TRBJ2-1, with a possible D match to TRBD2 (7 bases). This CDR3 has 14 residues. Germline-derived CDR1 and CDR2 are SGHTA and FQGNSA. The ends were cut back, 1 base at V and 9 bases at J, with 13 bases in the middle. The CDR3 region is CASSLDTGRAEQFF. The DNA for the CDR3 is TGTGCCAGCAGCTTAGATACAGGGAGGGCTGAGCAGTTCTTC.

This clonotype was seen at least ten times. The gene calls are TRBV12-3 or TRBV12-4 and TRBJ2-4; 11 bases map to TRBD2. CDR3 length: 20 residues. The J segment lost 0 bases and the V segment lost 2 bases, leaving 12 bases of the junction unmatched. The CDR3 sequence is CASSLTVTSGGPLAKNIQYF. CDR3 sequence (DNA): TGTGCCAGCAGTTTAACGGTCACTAGCGGGGGACCACTAGCCAAAAACATTCAGTACTTC.

At least ten counts were recorded for this clonotype. The V and J genes are TRBV7-9 and TRBJ2-5, with TRBD2 identical over 10 bases. The germline V gene encodes CDR1 SEHNR and CDR2 FQNEAQ (reference sequence). CDR3 length equals 16 residues. With 2 bases clipped from V and 4 bases from J, the junction kept 7 bases outside the gene matches. The CDR3 region is CASSLRASGGRETQYF. The CDR3 DNA is TGTGCCAGCAGCTTACGTGCTAGCGGGGGCCGAGAGACCCAGTACTTC.

In its sample, this clonotype was seen many times. The gene calls are TRBV5-1 and TRBJ2-2; D is possibly TRBD2 (6 bases). CDR3 size: 13 residues. Germline V lookup: CDR1 SGHRS, CDR2 YFSETQ. Trimming pared 6 bases from V and 6 bases from J, leaving 12 bases between. CDR3 sequence reads: CASKEGSPGELFF. In nucleotides, the CDR3 is TGCGCCAGCAAGGAGGGATCCCCCGGGGAGCTGTTTTTT.

This clonotype was seen a few times. V gene TRBV5-1 combines with J gene TRBJ2-1; TRBD1 might be the D (6 bases). Trimming shortened V by 3 bases and J by 7 bases, and 14 bases separated the two germline ends. The CDR3 totals 14 residues. Germline values: CDR1 SGHRS, CDR2 YFSETQ. For the CDR3, the DNA is TGCGCCAGCAGCTCAGGGACAACATTAAATGAGCAGTTCTTC. Translating it yields CASSSGTTLNEQFF. Combining the CDR3 with reference TRBV5-1 and TRBJ2-1 gives the whole variable domain KAGVTQTPRYLIKTRGQQVTLSCSPISGHRSVSWYQQTPGQGLQFLFEYFSETQRNKGNFPGRFSGRQFSNSRSEMNVSTLELGDSALYLCASSSGTTLNEQFFGPGTRLTVL.

This clonotype has a handful of counts. The V and J genes are TRBV5-1 and TRBJ1-4; D may be TRBD1 (5 bases). The CDR3 is made up of 14 amino acids. V lost 1 base to trimming and J lost 4 bases, with 8 bases between them. Per germline, CDR1 SGHRS and CDR2 YFSETQ. The CDR3 coding sequence is TGCGCCAGCAGCTTGACGGGACTTAATGAAAAACTGTTTTTT. This encodes CASSLTGLNEKLFF.

This clonotype was seen repeatedly, ten times or more. The chain is built from TRBV18 and TRBJ2-1; D call uncertain. Deletions cut 4 bases from V and 0 bases from J, with 10 bases between. Looked up from germline, CDR1 is KGHSH and CDR2 is LQKENI. This CDR3 has 15 residues. DNA of the CDR3: TGTGCCAGCTCACGTCCATCAAGCTCCTACAATGAGCAGTTCTTC. It translates to CASSRPSSSYNEQFF. Using reference TRBV18 and TRBJ2-1 for the parts outside the CDR3, the full variable domain is NAGVMQNPRHLVRRRGQEARLRCSPMKGHSHVYWYRQLPEEGLKFMVYLQKENIIDESGMPKERFSAEFPKEGPSILRIQQVVRGDSAAYFCASSRPSSSYNEQFFGPGTRLTVL.

As concerns this clonotype: The junction and the germline gene differ at one end; a read error may be behind it. In DNA form, the CDR3 reads TGCGACAGCAGCTCTAGCGGGGGGGTTATTAATGAGCAGTTCTTC. The encoded protein is CDSSSSGGVINEQFF. The chain is built from TRBV5-1 and TRBJ2-1; 12 bases agree with TRBD2. The CDR3 length is 15 residues. CDR1 is SGHRS, CDR2 YFSETQ, per germline.

This clonotype was seen ten or more times. The chain combines TRBV2 with TRBJ2-1, with TRBD1 identical over 9 bases. The CDR3 has 20 amino acids. The V gene end was trimmed by 1 base and the J gene end by 5 bases; junction bases not matched to a gene: 18. CDR1 is SNHLY, CDR2 FYNNEI, per germline. The CDR3 DNA reads TGTGCCAGCAGTGAAGGGAGAACAGGGGGCAGCCCCTTATTCCACAATGAGCAGTTCTTC. Protein product: CASSEGRTGGSPLFHNEQFF. Full variable domain (remainder filled in from reference TRBV2 and TRBJ2-1): EPEVTQTPSHQVTQMGQEVILRCVPISNHLYFYWYRQILGQKVEFLVSFYNNEISEKSEIFDDQFSVERPDGSNFTLKIRSTKLEDSAMYFCASSEGRTGGSPLFHNEQFFGPGTRLTVL.

This clonotype was counted ten times or more. The J gene is TRBJ2-2, the V gene TRBV5-5; D unresolved. V dropped 1 base and J dropped 3 bases, with 13 bases sitting between them. This CDR3 region has 16 residues. Per germline, CDR1 SGHKS and CDR2 YYEKEE (reference sequence). DNA of the CDR3: TGTGCCAGCAGCTTGATCTCCAGATTAGACACCGGGGAGCTGTTTTTT. Residues: CASSLISRLDTGELFF.

This clonotype has at least ten counts. The V and J genes are TRBV5-1 and TRBJ2-2, with D hard to call. The CDR3 spans 14 residues. Looked up from germline, CDR1 is SGHRS and CDR2 is YFSETQ. Trimming removed 2 bases from V and 1 base from J, with 6 bases in between. The CDR3 here is CASSFEGNTGELFF. DNA for the CDR3: TGCGCCAGCAGCTTCGAAGGGAACACCGGGGAGCTGTTTTTT.

The chain has TRBV24-1 and TRBJ1-1; D is possibly TRBD1 (6 bases). The CDR3 has 15 residues. Trimming shortened V by 2 bases and J by 3 bases, and 12 bases separated the two germline ends. In germline, CDR1 is KGHDR, CDR2 SFDVKD. The CDR3, as DNA: TGTGCCACCAGTGATTCGGGAAAGGGGGACACTGAAGCTTTCTTT. It specifies CATSDSGKGDTEAFF.

Worth noting for this clonotype: A much bigger clone sits one base away, suggesting this may be a read error. This sequence joins TRBV4-1 and TRBJ2-2; tentatively, D is TRBD2 (5 bases). V was shortened by 8 bases and J by 4 bases, with 5 bases between the two germline ends. Germline CDR1 is MGHRA and CDR2 is YSYEKL. The length of the CDR3 is 11 residues. This chain's CDR3 is CASEGTGELFF. DNA of the CDR3: TGCGCCAGCGAGGGCACCGGGGAGCTGTTTTTT.

This clonotype was observed many times. This sequence joins TRBV3-1 and TRBJ2-2; D ambiguous. This CDR3 spans 14 amino acids. Trimming stripped 1 base from V and 6 bases from J, with 9 bases between. The germline gives CDR1 LGHDT, CDR2 YNNKEL (reference sequence). The CDR3 bases are TGTGCCAGCAGCCAAGGGCGGACGGCCGGGGAGCTGTTTTTT. This encodes CASSQGRTAGELFF.

This clonotype was counted ten times or more. The chain has TRBV4-1 and TRBJ2-7, with TRBD1 matching 10 bases. Losses at the gene ends were 4 bases for V and 4 bases for J; bases not matched to a gene: 4. There are 14 residues in the CDR3. From germline, CDR1 is MGHRA and CDR2 YSYEKL. The CDR3 region has the DNA TGCGCCAGCAGCCGCCCGGGACAGGGGTACGAGCAGTACTTC. Translating gives CASSRPGQGYEQYF.

This clonotype has only a few counts. This chain links TRBV2 with TRBJ2-3; D is unclear. V was clipped by 2 bases and J by 0 bases, with 6 bases between them. The length of the CDR3 is 14 residues. Germline V gene sequence: CDR1 SNHLY, CDR2 FYNNEI. The CDR3 spells CASSESWSTDTQYF. CDR3 bases: TGTGCCAGCAGTGAATCATGGAGCACAGATACGCAGTATTTT. The whole variable domain, remainder taken from reference TRBV2 and TRBJ2-3, is EPEVTQTPSHQVTQMGQEVILRCVPISNHLYFYWYRQILGQKVEFLVSFYNNEISEKSEIFDDQFSVERPDGSNFTLKIRSTKLEDSAMYFCASSESWSTDTQYFGPGTRLTVL.

This clonotype was found many times. The chain employs TRBV7-3 and TRBJ2-1; D uncertain. V shed 1 base and J shed 3 bases, with 1 base lying between them. The CDR3 is 12 amino acids. Looked up from germline, CDR1 is SGHTA and CDR2 is FQGTGA. DNA of the CDR3: TGTGCCAGCAGCTTAAACTACAATGAGCAGTTCTTC. As protein: CASSLNYNEQFF.